Sequencing of this T cell receptor beta chain was carried out in a study of identical twins. Deletions cut 4 bases from V and 2 bases from J, with 7 bases between. CDR3 length equals 13 residues. Looked up from germline, CDR1 is SNHLY and CDR2 is FYNNEI. This clonotype was counted only a few times. Using its own MiXCR run on the 5' RACE reads, TCRdb lists one record per CDR3 protein. The sample yields 700,000 to 950,000 distinct CDR3 sequences, 9% to 15% seen once. Separately, the same data were catalogued under a study of yellow fever vaccine responses in identical twins.

The V gene is TRBV2, the J gene TRBJ2-3, with D unresolved. The TCR originated in a woman under 30 in good health. What was sequenced was PBMCs. CDR3 residues: CASSGSTTDTQYF. The CDR3 region has the DNA TGTGCCAGCAGTGGATCGACCACAGATACGCAGTATTTT. The full variable domain, with the rest looked up from reference TRBV2 and TRBJ2-3, is EPEVTQTPSHQVTQMGQEVILRCVPISNHLYFYWYRQILGQKVEFLVSFYNNEISEKSEIFDDQFSVERPDGSNFTLKIRSTKLEDSAMYFCASSGSTTDTQYFGPGTRLTVL.